This entry features one TCR beta chain sequence. Germline V gene data show CDR1 as DFQATT and CDR2 as SNEGSKA (reference sequence). The CDR3 extends over 13 amino acids. Trimming took 3 bases from V and 4 from J, leaving 9 bases between them. This sample was taken from a study of CD8 T cells in Susac syndrome. Random hexamers were used to reverse transcribe roughly 0.45 to 1 ug of RNA. MiXCR, run by TCRdb on the immunoSEQ multiplex PCR reads, gives a single entry per CDR3 protein. The table shows 180,000 or so distinct CDR3 sequences, with 90% to 95% occurring only once. Isolation of CD8+ and CD4+ T cells was performed negatively, whereas enrichment of TEMRA cells was done by FACS.

This clonotype was obtained from a human donor with multiple sclerosis. Sequenced material: CD4+ T cells from PBMCs. This chain links TRBV20-1 with TRBJ1-4, with D unclear. CDR3 coding DNA: TGCAGTGCTAGTTTGGGCTTTAATGAAAAACTGTTTTTT. Its protein product is CSASLGFNEKLFF.